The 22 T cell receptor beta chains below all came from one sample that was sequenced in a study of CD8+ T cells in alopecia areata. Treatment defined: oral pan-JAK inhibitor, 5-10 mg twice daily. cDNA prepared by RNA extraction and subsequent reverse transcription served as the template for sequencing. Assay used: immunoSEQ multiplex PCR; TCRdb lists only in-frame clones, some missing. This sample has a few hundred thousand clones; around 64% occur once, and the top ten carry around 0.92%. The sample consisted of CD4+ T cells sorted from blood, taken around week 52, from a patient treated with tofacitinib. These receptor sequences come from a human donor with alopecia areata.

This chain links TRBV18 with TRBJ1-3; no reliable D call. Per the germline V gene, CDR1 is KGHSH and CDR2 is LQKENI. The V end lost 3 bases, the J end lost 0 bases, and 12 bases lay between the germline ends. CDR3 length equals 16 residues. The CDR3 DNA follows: TGTGCCAGCTCACCCACCGACCCTTTCTCTGGAAACACCATATATTTT. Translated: CASSPTDPFSGNTIYF.

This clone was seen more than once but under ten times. CDR3 in amino acids: CASSLGQGASQPQHF. The CDR3 DNA reads as TGTGCCAGCAGCTTAGGACAGGGGGCGAGTCAGCCCCAGCATTTT. The chain is built from TRBV11-2 and TRBJ1-5; 10 positions agree with TRBD1. J was trimmed by 6 bases and V by 1 base; bases with no gene match: 3. Germline V gene data show CDR1 as SGHAT and CDR2 as FQNNGV. The length of the CDR3 is 15 residues.

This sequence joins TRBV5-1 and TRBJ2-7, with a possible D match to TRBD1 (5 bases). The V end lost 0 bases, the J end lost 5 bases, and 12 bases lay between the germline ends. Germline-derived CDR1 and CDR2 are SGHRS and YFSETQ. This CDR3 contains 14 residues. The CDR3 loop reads CASSLAVGLNEQYF. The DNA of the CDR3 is TGCGCCAGCAGCTTGGCTGTGGGGCTCAACGAGCAGTACTTC. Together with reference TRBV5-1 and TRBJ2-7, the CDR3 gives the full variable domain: KAGVTQTPRYLIKTRGQQVTLSCSPISGHRSVSWYQQTPGQGLQFLFEYFSETQRNKGNFPGRFSGRQFSNSRSEMNVSTLELGDSALYLCASSLAVGLNEQYFGPGTRLTVT.

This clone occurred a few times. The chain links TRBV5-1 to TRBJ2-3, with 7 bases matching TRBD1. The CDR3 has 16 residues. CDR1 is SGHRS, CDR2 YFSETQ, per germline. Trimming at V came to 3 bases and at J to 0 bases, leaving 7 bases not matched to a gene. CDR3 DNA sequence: TGCGCCAGCAGCTCTATGGGACAGCCTAGCACAGATACGCAGTATTTT. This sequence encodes CASSSMGQPSTDTQYF.

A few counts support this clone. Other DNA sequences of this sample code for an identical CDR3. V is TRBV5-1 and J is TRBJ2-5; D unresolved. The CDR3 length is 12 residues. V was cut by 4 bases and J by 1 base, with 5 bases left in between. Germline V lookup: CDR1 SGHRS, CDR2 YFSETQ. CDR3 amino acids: CASSRAQETQYF. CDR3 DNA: TGCGCCAGCAGCCGGGCCCAAGAGACCCAGTACTTC.

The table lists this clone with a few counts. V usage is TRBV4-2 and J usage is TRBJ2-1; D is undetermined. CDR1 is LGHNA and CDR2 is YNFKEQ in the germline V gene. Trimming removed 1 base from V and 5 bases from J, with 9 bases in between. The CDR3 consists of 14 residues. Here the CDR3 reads CASSQARGNNEQFF. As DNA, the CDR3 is TGTGCCAGCAGCCAAGCTCGTGGGAACAATGAGCAGTTCTTC.

CDR3 protein: CASSLGSWGLQETQYF. DNA for the CDR3: TGTGCCAGCAGCTTGGGCAGCTGGGGATTACAAGAGACCCAGTACTTC. The chain links TRBV5-4 to TRBJ2-5; D gene uncertain. From germline, CDR1 is SGHNT and CDR2 YYREEE (reference sequence). V was trimmed by 0 bases and J by 2 bases, leaving 14 bases between them. The length of the CDR3 is 16 residues.

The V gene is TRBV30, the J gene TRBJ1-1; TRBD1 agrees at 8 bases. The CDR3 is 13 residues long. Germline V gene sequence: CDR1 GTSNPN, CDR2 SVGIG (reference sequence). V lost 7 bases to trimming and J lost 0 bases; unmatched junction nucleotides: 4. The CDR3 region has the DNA TGTGCCTCCTACAGGGGGTTGAACACTGAAGCTTTCTTT. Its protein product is CASYRGLNTEAFF.

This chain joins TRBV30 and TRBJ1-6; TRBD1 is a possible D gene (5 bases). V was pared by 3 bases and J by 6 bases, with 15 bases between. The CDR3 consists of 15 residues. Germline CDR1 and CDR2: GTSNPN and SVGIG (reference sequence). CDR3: CAWSARQSPNSPLHF. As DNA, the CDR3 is TGTGCCTGGAGCGCGCGACAGAGCCCTAATTCACCCCTCCACTTT. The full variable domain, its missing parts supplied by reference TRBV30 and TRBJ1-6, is SQTIHQWPATLVQPVGSPLSLECTVEGTSNPNLYWYRQAAGRGLQLLFYSVGIGQISSEVPQNLSASRPQDRQFILSSKKLLLSDSGFYLCAWSARQSPNSPLHFGNGTRLTVT.

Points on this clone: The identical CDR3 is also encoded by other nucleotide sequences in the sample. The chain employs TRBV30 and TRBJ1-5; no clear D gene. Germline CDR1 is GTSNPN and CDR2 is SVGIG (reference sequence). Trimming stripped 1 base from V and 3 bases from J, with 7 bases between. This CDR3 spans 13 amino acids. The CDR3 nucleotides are TGTGCCTGGAGTGCCGGGTCCAATCAGCCCCAGCATTTT. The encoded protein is CAWSAGSNQPQHF.

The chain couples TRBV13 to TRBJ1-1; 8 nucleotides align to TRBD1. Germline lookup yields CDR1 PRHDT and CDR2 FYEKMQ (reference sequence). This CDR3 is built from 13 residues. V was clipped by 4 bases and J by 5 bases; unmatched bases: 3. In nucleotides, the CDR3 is TGTGCCAGCAGCTACGGACAGGGAACTGAAGCTTTCTTT. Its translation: CASSYGQGTEAFF.

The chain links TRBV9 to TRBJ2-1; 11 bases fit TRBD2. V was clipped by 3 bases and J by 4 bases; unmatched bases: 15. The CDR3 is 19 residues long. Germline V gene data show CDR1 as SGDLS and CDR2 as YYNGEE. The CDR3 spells CASSALTSGGPLLYNEQFF. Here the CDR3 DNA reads TGTGCCAGCAGCGCCCTAACTAGCGGGGGCCCGTTATTATACAATGAGCAGTTCTTC.

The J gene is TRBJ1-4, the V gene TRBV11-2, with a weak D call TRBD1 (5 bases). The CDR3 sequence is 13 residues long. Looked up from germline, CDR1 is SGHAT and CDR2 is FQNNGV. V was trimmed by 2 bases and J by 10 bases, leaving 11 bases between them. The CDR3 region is CASSLLWDGKLFF. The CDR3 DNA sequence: TGTGCCAGCAGCTTATTATGGGACGGAAAACTGTTTTTT.

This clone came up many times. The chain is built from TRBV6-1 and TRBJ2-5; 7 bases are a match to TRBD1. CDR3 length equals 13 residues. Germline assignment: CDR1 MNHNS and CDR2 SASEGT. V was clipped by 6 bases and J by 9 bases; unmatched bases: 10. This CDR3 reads CASRETGMAAQYF. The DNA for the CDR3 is TGTGCCAGCAGGGAGACAGGGATGGCGGCCCAGTACTTC.

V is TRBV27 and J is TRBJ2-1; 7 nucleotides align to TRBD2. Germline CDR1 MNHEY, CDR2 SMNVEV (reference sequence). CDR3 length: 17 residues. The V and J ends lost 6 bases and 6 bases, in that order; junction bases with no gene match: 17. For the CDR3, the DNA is TGTGCCAGCAGCCAACTAGCGACCGGGACGGGACCCAATGAGCAGTTCTTC. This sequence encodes CASSQLATGTGPNEQFF.

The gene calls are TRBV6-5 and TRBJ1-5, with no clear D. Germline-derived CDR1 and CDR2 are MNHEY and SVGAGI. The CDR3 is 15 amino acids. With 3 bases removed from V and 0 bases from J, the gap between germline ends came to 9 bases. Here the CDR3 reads CASSYNSYSNQPQHF. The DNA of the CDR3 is TGTGCCAGCAGTTATAACAGTTATAGCAATCAGCCCCAGCATTTT.

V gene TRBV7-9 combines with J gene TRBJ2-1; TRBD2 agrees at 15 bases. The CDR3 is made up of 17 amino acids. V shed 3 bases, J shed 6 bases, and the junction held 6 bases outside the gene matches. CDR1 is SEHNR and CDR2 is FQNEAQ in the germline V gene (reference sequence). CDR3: CASSFAGTSGGFNEQFF. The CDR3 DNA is TGTGCCAGCAGCTTCGCTGGGACTAGCGGGGGGTTCAATGAGCAGTTCTTC.

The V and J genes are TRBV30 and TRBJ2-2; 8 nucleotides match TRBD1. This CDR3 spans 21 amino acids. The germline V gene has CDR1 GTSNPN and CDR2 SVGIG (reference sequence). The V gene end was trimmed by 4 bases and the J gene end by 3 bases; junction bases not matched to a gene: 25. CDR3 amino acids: CAWTSSFVSIRQGTYTGELFF. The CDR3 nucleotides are TGTGCCTGGACCTCGTCTTTCGTCTCTATTAGACAGGGGACCTACACCGGGGAGCTGTTTTTT.

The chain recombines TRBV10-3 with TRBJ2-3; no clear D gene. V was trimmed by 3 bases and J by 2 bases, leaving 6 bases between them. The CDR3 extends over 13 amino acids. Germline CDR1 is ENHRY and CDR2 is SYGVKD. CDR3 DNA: TGTGCCATCAGTGAAGGTCCCACAGATACGCAGTATTTT. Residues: CAISEGPTDTQYF.

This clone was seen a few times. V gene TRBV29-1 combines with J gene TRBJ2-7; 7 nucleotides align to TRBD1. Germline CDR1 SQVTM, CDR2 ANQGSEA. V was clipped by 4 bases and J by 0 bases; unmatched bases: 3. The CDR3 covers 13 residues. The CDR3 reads CSVARDSSYEQYF. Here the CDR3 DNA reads TGCAGCGTTGCGAGGGACAGCTCCTACGAGCAGTACTTC.

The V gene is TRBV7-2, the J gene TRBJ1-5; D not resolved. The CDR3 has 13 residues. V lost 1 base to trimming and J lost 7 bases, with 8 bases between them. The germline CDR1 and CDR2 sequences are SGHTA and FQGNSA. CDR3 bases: TGTGCCAGCAGCTTAGGGGAAAGGCAGCCCCAGCATTTT. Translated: CASSLGERQPQHF.

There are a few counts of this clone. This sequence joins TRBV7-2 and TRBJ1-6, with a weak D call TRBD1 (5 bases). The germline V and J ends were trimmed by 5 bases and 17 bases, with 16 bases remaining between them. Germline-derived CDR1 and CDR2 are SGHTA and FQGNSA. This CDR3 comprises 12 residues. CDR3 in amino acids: CASSPQGRAVHF. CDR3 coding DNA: TGTGCCAGCAGCCCCCAGGGCAGGGCCGTCCACTTT. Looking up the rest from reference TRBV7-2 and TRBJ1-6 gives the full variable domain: GAGVSQSPSNKVTEKGKDVELRCDPISGHTALYWYRQSLGQGLEFLIYFQGNSAPDKSGLPSDRFSAERTGGSVSTLTIQRTQQEDSAVYLCASSPQGRAVHFGNGTRLTVT.